This T cell receptor beta chain originates from a study of tumour-infiltrating T cells in Burkitt lymphoma (TCRdb year 2020). Regarding the study in general: Clinical outcome was correlated with TCR repertoire data, and overall and progression-free survival were found to be predicted by productive clonality independently of established prognosticators, including age at diagnosis.

The method was the immunoSEQ multiplex PCR assay. TCRdb's version of the immuneACCESS table is confined to in-frame rearrangements and falls short of the full clone set. An unresolved V gene accounts for under half of the shortfall where checked; the remainder is of unknown origin. In this sample the table shows 13,000 to 15,000 clones, 85% to 90% of which occur a single time. The ten largest account for roughly 1.4% of the sample. In regard to this clone: Its antigen is unknown. No base quality information exists; no much larger clone differs at one position.

The specimen was tumor tissue. This TCR came from a human donor with diffuse large B-cell lymphoma.

The DNA is TGCGCCAGCAGCCTAGCCGGGACGGGCACCTACGAGCAGTACTTC. It translates as CASSLAGTGTYEQYF. The rearranged chain carries TRBV4-3 and TRBJ2-7, with the D segment possibly TRBD1 or TRBD2, each aligning over 5 bases. CDR1 and CDR2 are read off the germline V gene as LGHNA and YSLEER. Between the V and J ends, shortened by 4 bases and 2 bases respectively, the junction contains 15 bases. There are 15 amino acids in the CDR3, from cysteine to phenylalanine inclusive. This entry keeps only the CDR3 DNA: 45 bases, framed from base 1.